The T cell receptor beta chain described here comes from a study of PD-L1 blockade in urothelial cancer. Regarding the study as a whole: Sub-median blood TCR clonality before treatment predicted longer survival.

The assay was immunoSEQ multiplex PCR, and TCRdb's table has in-frame clones only and misses some. The table includes around 71,000 clones, around 85% detected once. With regard to this clone: The antigen is not known.

The V and J ends lost 10 bases and 1 base respectively, with 8 bases between them. The CDR3 spans 13 residues. Per the germline V gene, CDR1 is LNHDA and CDR2 is SQIVND (reference sequence). Time point given: pretreatment peripheral blood. Peripheral blood mononuclear cells were collected from every patient before and during treatment, yielding between 1 and 8 samples per patient. This rearrangement joins TRBV19 to TRBJ2-6; D possibly corresponds to TRBD2 (5 bases). This material consisted of PBMCs, taken around atezolizumab (anti-PD-L1) treatment. This sequence was found in a middle-aged man with urothelial cancer. CDR3 DNA sequence: TGTGCCACCACGGGGTCTGGGGCCAACGTCCTGACTTTC. Translation: CATTGSGANVLTF.